A selection of T cell receptor beta chains follows, all from one sample in a study of CD8 T cells in Susac syndrome. Each CDR3 protein gets one entry after TCRdb re-called the immunoSEQ multiplex PCR reads with MiXCR. The profile shows 150,000 to 200,000 distinct CDR3 sequences, roughly 95% of them singletons. Input material: CD4+ T cells from PBMCs. All receptors come from a human donor with multiple sclerosis. Both conserved end residues are part of each CDR3. Each record gives: V gene, clone size, J gene, D gene, CDR3 protein, CDR3 DNA. A D gene is named only where the DNA matches it firmly. Rows give clone size only sometimes, using once, few, many, or a class for an expanded clone.

TRBV19	-	TRBJ2-1	TRBD2	CASSIVSASGRGQHEQFF	TGTGCCAGTAGTATAGTCTCGGCTAGCGGGAGGGGTCAGCATGAGCAGTTCTTC
TRBV29-1	-	TRBJ1-1	-	CSVVIGLGTEAFF	TGCAGCGTTGTAATAGGGTTGGGCACTGAAGCTTTCTTT
TRBV12-3/TRBV12-4	-	TRBJ1-4	-	CASSSQSGGYEKLFF	TGTGCCAGCAGTTCCCAATCCGGGGGGTATGAAAAACTGTTTTTT
TRBV4-1	-	TRBJ1-1	TRBD1	CASSQPGTGRWEF	TGCGCCAGCAGCCAACCTGGGACAGGGAGGTGGGAATTT
TRBV6-2/TRBV6-3	-	TRBJ2-4	-	CASSPEDTKNIQYF	TGTGCCAGCAGCCCGGAGGATACCAAAAACATTCAGTACTTC
TRBV25-1	-	TRBJ2-3	-	CASKYGSWSDTQYF	TGTGCCAGCAAATACGGGAGTTGGTCAGATACGCAGTATTTT
TRBV5-1	-	TRBJ2-5	TRBD1	CASSLAATGETQYF	TGCGCCAGCAGCTTGGCCGCGACAGGGGAGACCCAGTACTTC
TRBV29-1	-	TRBJ1-5	-	CSTSGTGADQPQHF	TGCAGCACATCTGGCACGGGGGCCGATCAGCCCCAGCATTTT
TRBV5-1	-	TRBJ2-3	-	CASSRALARDTQYF	TGCGCCAGCAGCAGAGCTCTAGCGAGAGATACGCAGTATTTT
TRBV2	-	TRBJ2-5	-	CASSEETQYF	TGTGCCAGCAGTGAGGAGACCCAGTACTTC
TRBV25-1	-	TRBJ2-7	TRBD1	CASSPTGTGFSYEQYF	TGTGCCAGCAGTCCAACCGGGACAGGGTTCTCCTACGAGCAGTACTTC
TRBV2	once	TRBJ2-3	-	CATQESTDTQYF	TGTGCCACCCAAGAGAGTACGGATACGCAGTATTTT
TRBV27	-	TRBJ2-3	TRBD2	CASIGLAGSDTQYF	TGTGCCAGCATCGGACTAGCGGGCTCAGATACGCAGTATTTT
TRBV4-3	-	TRBJ2-7	-	CASSQDAVPDSYEQYF	TGCGCCAGCAGCCAAGATGCAGTACCTGACTCCTACGAGCAGTACTTC
TRBV4-2	-	TRBJ2-5	-	CASSQDRDTQETQYF	TGTGCCAGCAGCCAGGACCGGGATACCCAAGAGACCCAGTACTTC
TRBV20-1	-	TRBJ2-7	TRBD2	CSASSLAGVYEQYF	TGCAGTGCTAGTTCACTAGCGGGAGTGTACGAGCAGTACTTC
TRBV20-1	-	TRBJ2-1	-	CSALLTSKQFF	TGCAGTGCCCTACTCACTTCGAAGCAGTTCTTC
TRBV4-3	few	TRBJ1-4	-	CASSQGARDEKLFF	TGCGCCAGCAGCCAAGGTGCCAGGGATGAAAAACTGTTTTTT